The sequence of this T cell receptor (beta chain) was determined in a study of human T cells and chemical hapten exposure. The time point here: patch test 1, 2 weeks after DPC sensitization. This sample's treatment: therapeutic diphenylcyclopropenone sensitization with weekly scalp DPC. The CDR3 totals 13 residues. V lost 3 bases, J lost 7 bases, and 12 bases lay in between. CDR1 and CDR2 (germline): SGHTA, FQGNSA. TCRdb ran MiXCR on the RACE reads and lists one entry per CDR3 protein. The repertoire consists of roughly 86,000 distinct CDR3 sequences, with roughly a tenth occurring once and the leading ten covering around 2.3%.

This TCR came from a middle-aged man with alopecia areata. Some clones in this sample may be carry-over from other donors' samples. The V gene is TRBV7-2, the J gene TRBJ1-2; unclear D gene. The specimen comprised whole blood, sampled in connection with sensitization to the hapten diphenylcyclopropenone (DPC). CDR3 loop: CASSFPGARGYTF. As DNA, the CDR3 is TGTGCCAGCAGCTTCCCAGGCGCCCGTGGCTACACCTTC.